This T cell receptor beta chain emerged from a study of T cell repertoires in cytomegalovirus infection. Whole-study context: A matching HLA type, together with CMV infection, was signaled by public TCR beta signatures.

Overall study results and limits: Carriers of CMV plus the relevant HLA were identified by cumulative public TCR beta family frequency. In two of eight donors, the top clonotype was HLA-C-restricted CMV-specific.

On this clonotype: Its antigen is as yet unknown.

Germline lookup yields CDR1 DFQATT and CDR2 SNEGSKA (reference sequence). The CDR3 is 11 amino acids. The ends were cut back, 3 bases at V and 11 bases at J, with 11 bases in the middle. TCRdb reprocessed the reads with MiXCR, giving one entry per CDR3 protein. The sample yields over 250,000 distinct CDR3 sequences, about a quarter seen once. The genes are TRBV20-1 and TRBJ2-4, with D possibly TRBD1 on 5 matching bases. This TCR was sampled from a human donor in good health (CMV status not recorded). Some clones in this sample may be carry-over from other donors' samples. The specimen was PBMCs. The CDR3 spells CSASMGPLQYF. CDR3 coding DNA: TGCAGTGCTAGTATGGGGCCCCTTCAGTACTTC.